This T cell receptor beta chain was recovered during a study of STAT5B mutations in CD4+ large granular lymphocyte leukemia. Clones were sequenced by immunoSEQ multiplex PCR, and TCRdb holds only the in-frame ones, with some missing. The top ten hold under 3% of the sample, which has about 3,500 clones, roughly 87% seen once. Study-wide results and caveats: Patient CD4-sorted repertoires stayed more clonal than healthy ones after leukemic-clone removal. TRBV06-family usage was enriched in top patient clones (8/27) versus controls (2/35).

The length of the CDR3 is 13 residues. Looked up from germline, CDR1 is ENHRY and CDR2 is SYGVKD. V lost 6 bases to trimming and J lost 4 bases; unmatched junction nucleotides: 2. In the case of this clone: Its antigen is still unknown.

The J gene is TRBJ2-7, the V gene TRBV10-3; 11 nucleotides match TRBD1. Sequenced sample: CD4+ T cells from blood buffy coats. The TCR sequence derives from a human donor in good health. CDR3 amino acids: CAIRGQGGYEQYF. The CDR3 coding sequence is TGTGCCATCAGGGGACAGGGGGGGTACGAGCAGTACTTC.